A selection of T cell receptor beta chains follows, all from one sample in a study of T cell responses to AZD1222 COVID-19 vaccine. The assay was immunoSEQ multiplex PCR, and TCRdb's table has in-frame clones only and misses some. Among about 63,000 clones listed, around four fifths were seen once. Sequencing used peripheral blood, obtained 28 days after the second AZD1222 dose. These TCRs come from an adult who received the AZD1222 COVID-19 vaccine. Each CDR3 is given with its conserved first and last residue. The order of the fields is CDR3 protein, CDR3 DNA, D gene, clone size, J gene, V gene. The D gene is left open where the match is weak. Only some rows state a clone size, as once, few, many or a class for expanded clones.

CDR3 protein: CASSGRPEDQPQHF
CDR3 DNA: TGTGCCAGCAGCGGAAGGCCCGAAGATCAGCCCCAGCATTTT
D gene: .
clone size: .
J gene: TRBJ1-5
V gene: TRBV9

CDR3 protein: CASSGQHGDEQFF
CDR3 DNA: TGTGCCAGCTCGGGACAGCACGGGGATGAGCAGTTCTTC
D gene: TRBD1
clone size: once
J gene: TRBJ2-1
V gene: TRBV3-1/TRBV3-2

CDR3 protein: CASSLTLTGYYGYTF
CDR3 DNA: TGTGCCAGCAGCTTAACTCTTACAGGGTACTATGGCTACACCTTC
D gene: .
clone size: .
J gene: TRBJ1-2
V gene: TRBV7-8

CDR3 protein: CASSFLGLSSGVYNEQFF
CDR3 DNA: TGCGCCAGCAGCTTTTTAGGTTTGTCTAGCGGGGTTTACAATGAGCAGTTCTTC
D gene: TRBD2
clone size: .
J gene: TRBJ2-1
V gene: TRBV5-1

CDR3 protein: CASGPSGYEQYF
CDR3 DNA: TGTGCCAGTGGCCCTAGCGGCTACGAGCAGTACTTC
D gene: TRBD2
clone size: .
J gene: TRBJ2-7
V gene: TRBV6-6

CDR3 protein: CASGDSHMNTEAFF
CDR3 DNA: TGCGCCAGTGGTGATAGCCATATGAACACTGAAGCTTTCTTT
D gene: .
clone size: .
J gene: TRBJ1-1
V gene: TRBV10-1

CDR3 protein: CASSFGAGGLNEQFF
CDR3 DNA: TGTGCCAGCAGTTTTGGAGCAGGGGGCCTCAATGAGCAGTTCTTC
D gene: TRBD1
clone size: once
J gene: TRBJ2-1
V gene: TRBV28

CDR3 protein: CASSIRGSEQYF
CDR3 DNA: TGTGCCAGTAGTATCCGGGGATCCGAGCAGTACTTC
D gene: .
clone size: .
J gene: TRBJ2-7
V gene: TRBV19

CDR3 protein: CASSPPANTDTQYF
CDR3 DNA: TGCGCCAGCAGTCCCCCAGCGAACACAGATACGCAGTATTTT
D gene: .
clone size: .
J gene: TRBJ2-3
V gene: TRBV23-1

CDR3 protein: CASSSGGGTDTQYF
CDR3 DNA: TGCGCCAGCTCTAGCGGGGGGGGCACAGATACGCAGTATTTT
D gene: TRBD2
clone size: once
J gene: TRBJ2-3
V gene: TRBV5-1

CDR3 protein: CASSQGQLSYEQYF
CDR3 DNA: TGCGCCAGCAGCCAAGGACAGCTCTCCTACGAGCAGTACTTC
D gene: .
clone size: .
J gene: TRBJ2-7
V gene: TRBV4-1

CDR3 protein: CASSQMTSYAYGYTF
CDR3 DNA: TGTGCCAGCAGCCAAATGACCAGCTACGCATATGGCTACACCTTC
D gene: .
clone size: .
J gene: TRBJ1-2
V gene: TRBV3-1/TRBV3-2

CDR3 protein: CASSQGWFLGEAFF
CDR3 DNA: TGTGCCAGCAGCCAGGGTTGGTTTCTCGGGGAAGCTTTCTTT
D gene: .
clone size: .
J gene: TRBJ1-1
V gene: TRBV3-1/TRBV3-2

CDR3 protein: CATSRVGTSADEQFF
CDR3 DNA: TGTGCCACCAGCAGAGTGGGGACTAGCGCTGATGAGCAGTTCTTC
D gene: TRBD2
clone size: .
J gene: TRBJ2-1
V gene: TRBV15

CDR3 protein: CASSANPEGGKDIQYF
CDR3 DNA: TGTGCCAGTAGTGCCAACCCAGAAGGGGGCAAGGACATTCAGTACTTC
D gene: TRBD1
clone size: .
J gene: TRBJ2-4
V gene: TRBV19

CDR3 protein: CASSPDRVGQPQHF
CDR3 DNA: TGCGCCAGCAGCCCTGACAGGGTTGGTCAGCCCCAGCATTTT
D gene: TRBD1
clone size: .
J gene: TRBJ1-5
V gene: TRBV4-3

CDR3 protein: CASSRPGQGWGLYF
CDR3 DNA: TGTGCCAGCAGTCGGCCGGGACAGGGATGGGGCTTGTACTTC
D gene: TRBD1
clone size: .
J gene: TRBJ2-7
V gene: TRBV2

CDR3 protein: CASSLTGAWNTEAFF
CDR3 DNA: TGTGCCAGCAGCTTAACGGGGGCTTGGAACACTGAAGCTTTCTTT
D gene: .
clone size: .
J gene: TRBJ1-1
V gene: TRBV7-9

CDR3 protein: CASSIPGAKGYTF
CDR3 DNA: TGTGCCAGTAGTATTCCAGGGGCGAAAGGCTACACCTTC
D gene: .
clone size: .
J gene: TRBJ1-2
V gene: TRBV19

CDR3 protein: CASSERGARVGNQPQHF
CDR3 DNA: TGTGCCAGCAGTGAAAGGGGGGCGAGGGTTGGCAATCAGCCCCAGCATTTT
D gene: .
clone size: .
J gene: TRBJ1-5
V gene: TRBV2

CDR3 protein: CASSQQGGETGELFF
CDR3 DNA: TGTGCCAGCAGCCAGCAGGGGGGGGAGACCGGGGAGCTGTTTTTT
D gene: .
clone size: .
J gene: TRBJ2-2
V gene: TRBV6-2/TRBV6-3

CDR3 protein: CATSRDGQGATEAFF
CDR3 DNA: TGTGCCACCAGCAGAGACGGACAGGGGGCTACTGAAGCTTTCTTT
D gene: TRBD1
clone size: .
J gene: TRBJ1-1
V gene: TRBV15

CDR3 protein: CASGRLPQGSGTDTQYF
CDR3 DNA: TGTGCCAGCGGTCGGCTGCCGCAGGGTAGCGGCACAGATACGCAGTATTTT
D gene: .
clone size: .
J gene: TRBJ2-3
V gene: TRBV7-2

CDR3 protein: CAISEGQVGIYGYTF
CDR3 DNA: TGTGCCATCAGTGAGGGACAGGTTGGAATTTATGGCTACACCTTC
D gene: TRBD1
clone size: .
J gene: TRBJ1-2
V gene: TRBV10-3

CDR3 protein: CASSSQGRTDTQYF
CDR3 DNA: TGCGCCAGCAGCTCCCAGGGTAGAACAGATACGCAGTATTTT
D gene: .
clone size: .
J gene: TRBJ2-3
V gene: TRBV5-1

CDR3 protein: CASSTRTGGPTLRETQYF
CDR3 DNA: TGTGCCAGCAGTACTCGGACAGGGGGCCCTACTTTACGGGAGACCCAGTACTTC
D gene: TRBD1
clone size: .
J gene: TRBJ2-5
V gene: TRBV27

CDR3 protein: CASGWTGAQEKLFF
CDR3 DNA: TGCGCCAGCGGGTGGACAGGCGCACAGGAAAAACTGTTTTTT
D gene: TRBD1
clone size: once
J gene: TRBJ1-4
V gene: TRBV5-1

CDR3 protein: CASSGYRGYGKNIQYF
CDR3 DNA: TGTGCCAGCAGCGGGTACAGGGGGTATGGCAAAAACATTCAGTACTTC
D gene: TRBD1
clone size: .
J gene: TRBJ2-4
V gene: TRBV9

CDR3 protein: CATSITRPGANVLTF
CDR3 DNA: TGTGCCACCAGCATAACCCGTCCTGGGGCCAACGTCCTGACTTTC
D gene: .
clone size: .
J gene: TRBJ2-6
V gene: TRBV15

CDR3 protein: CASSIGQTGKNEKLFF
CDR3 DNA: TGTGCCAGTAGTATCGGACAGACAGGGAAGAATGAAAAACTGTTTTTT
D gene: TRBD1
clone size: .
J gene: TRBJ1-4
V gene: TRBV19

CDR3 protein: CASAGPGDNTEAFF
CDR3 DNA: TGTGCCAGCGCGGGGCCGGGGGATAACACTGAAGCTTTCTTT
D gene: .
clone size: .
J gene: TRBJ1-1
V gene: TRBV28

CDR3 protein: CASSFSGGGFTYEQYF
CDR3 DNA: TGTGCCAGCAGTTTTTCCGGCGGGGGCTTTACCTACGAGCAGTACTTC
D gene: .
clone size: .
J gene: TRBJ2-7
V gene: TRBV6-2/TRBV6-3

CDR3 protein: CASSKTGLWGKLFF
CDR3 DNA: TGTGCCAGCAGCAAAACAGGGTTGTGGGGAAAACTGTTTTTT
D gene: .
clone size: .
J gene: TRBJ1-4
V gene: TRBV21-1

CDR3 protein: CASSYDGQGWAEAFF
CDR3 DNA: TGTGCCAGCAGTTACGACGGACAGGGCTGGGCTGAAGCTTTCTTT
D gene: TRBD1
clone size: .
J gene: TRBJ1-1
V gene: TRBV6-6

CDR3 protein: CATPSHQPQHF
CDR3 DNA: TGTGCCACCCCCTCCCATCAGCCCCAGCATTTT
D gene: .
clone size: .
J gene: TRBJ1-5
V gene: TRBV24-1

CDR3 protein: CASSHGSSYNSPLHF
CDR3 DNA: TGTGCCAGCAGCCACGGGAGCTCCTATAATTCACCCCTCCACTTT
D gene: .
clone size: .
J gene: TRBJ1-6
V gene: TRBV5-8

CDR3 protein: CASSRTSGGTDTQYF
CDR3 DNA: TGCGCCAGCAGCAGGACTAGCGGTGGCACAGATACGCAGTATTTT
D gene: TRBD2
clone size: .
J gene: TRBJ2-3
V gene: TRBV5-1

CDR3 protein: CASSYSTAPYGYTF
CDR3 DNA: TGTGCCAGCAGCTACTCGACAGCACCCTATGGCTACACCTTC
D gene: .
clone size: .
J gene: TRBJ1-2
V gene: TRBV7-9

CDR3 protein: CASSDWTSGAYEQFF
CDR3 DNA: TGTGCCAGTAGTGATTGGACTAGCGGGGCCTATGAGCAGTTCTTC
D gene: TRBD2
clone size: .
J gene: TRBJ2-1
V gene: TRBV19

CDR3 protein: CASSKQREGDEKLFF
CDR3 DNA: TGTGCCAGCAGCAAACAGAGGGAGGGGGATGAAAAACTGTTTTTT
D gene: .
clone size: .
J gene: TRBJ1-4
V gene: TRBV21-1

CDR3 protein: CASSPGTVGSF
CDR3 DNA: TGTGCCAGCAGCCCCGGGACAGTAGGTTCCTTC
D gene: TRBD1
clone size: .
J gene: TRBJ2-7
V gene: TRBV7-8

CDR3 protein: CATHNGGFTEAFF
CDR3 DNA: TGTGCCACGCACAACGGGGGTTTCACTGAAGCTTTCTTT
D gene: .
clone size: .
J gene: TRBJ1-1
V gene: TRBV7-9

CDR3 protein: CASRPLLRETQYF
CDR3 DNA: TGCGCCAGCAGGCCCCTTCTACGGGAGACCCAGTACTTC
D gene: .
clone size: .
J gene: TRBJ2-5
V gene: TRBV4-3

CDR3 protein: CATSDTGLSYEQYF
CDR3 DNA: TGTGCCACCAGTGATACGGGGCTCTCCTACGAGCAGTACTTC
D gene: .
clone size: .
J gene: TRBJ2-7
V gene: TRBV24-1

CDR3 protein: CASSLLRTNEQFF
CDR3 DNA: TGTGCCAGCAGTTTACTCCGGACGAATGAGCAGTTCTTC
D gene: .
clone size: .
J gene: TRBJ2-1
V gene: TRBV12-3/TRBV12-4

CDR3 protein: CSSSSWLAGALPLQYF
CDR3 DNA: TGCAGCTCCTCCTCCTGGCTAGCGGGGGCCCTGCCTTTGCAGTATTTT
D gene: TRBD2
clone size: .
J gene: TRBJ2-3
V gene: TRBV29-1

CDR3 protein: CASSLGLGTSNQPQHF
CDR3 DNA: TGTGCCAGCAGCTTAGGATTAGGGACGTCGAATCAGCCCCAGCATTTT
D gene: .
clone size: .
J gene: TRBJ1-5
V gene: TRBV7-8

CDR3 protein: CASSPPGQGDYNEQFF
CDR3 DNA: TGTGCCAGCAGTCCCCCGGGACAGGGAGATTACAATGAGCAGTTCTTC
D gene: TRBD1
clone size: .
J gene: TRBJ2-1
V gene: TRBV6-6

CDR3 protein: CASSPAFGDGYTF
CDR3 DNA: TGTGCCAGCAGCCCCGCGTTTGGGGATGGCTACACCTTC
D gene: .
clone size: .
J gene: TRBJ1-2
V gene: TRBV7-2